The present entry profiles one TCR beta chain with its context. Its target is unknown. The CDR3 totals 14 residues. Looked up from germline, CDR1 is SGHDN and CDR2 is FVKESK. The V end was cut by 1 base, the J end by 8 bases, with 13 bases between. This specimen belongs to a study of human T cells and chemical hapten exposure. Study as a whole: Minor volume differences among pooled libraries chiefly drove per-sample TCR yield variation.

Notes on the study in general: TCRs above 1 in 1000 frequency did not change with DPC sensitization.

Individual cDNA molecules had unique molecular identifiers attached to them by the library. Per the authors' pipeline: Per sample, the median was approximately 96,000 TCRs, with values from roughly 23,000 to 700,000. TCRdb reprocessed the RACE reads with MiXCR, giving one entry per CDR3 protein. TCRdb's processing, not the authors' own work, is the source of the V and J calls. Among 130,000 or so distinct CDR3 sequences listed, roughly 9% were seen once. Noted time point: healthy volunteer bleed at 2 weeks. From whole blood left unfractionated, total RNA was extracted. Input material: whole blood. The receptor comes from a male donor in good health. Some clones in this sample may be carry-over from other donors' samples. The rearrangement links TRBV14 to TRBJ2-3; D possibly uses TRBD1 or TRBD2 (6 bases each). CDR3 bases: TGTGCCAGCAGCCAAGCGGGGGCGGAGGGTACGCAGTATTTT. This codes for CASSQAGAEGTQYF.